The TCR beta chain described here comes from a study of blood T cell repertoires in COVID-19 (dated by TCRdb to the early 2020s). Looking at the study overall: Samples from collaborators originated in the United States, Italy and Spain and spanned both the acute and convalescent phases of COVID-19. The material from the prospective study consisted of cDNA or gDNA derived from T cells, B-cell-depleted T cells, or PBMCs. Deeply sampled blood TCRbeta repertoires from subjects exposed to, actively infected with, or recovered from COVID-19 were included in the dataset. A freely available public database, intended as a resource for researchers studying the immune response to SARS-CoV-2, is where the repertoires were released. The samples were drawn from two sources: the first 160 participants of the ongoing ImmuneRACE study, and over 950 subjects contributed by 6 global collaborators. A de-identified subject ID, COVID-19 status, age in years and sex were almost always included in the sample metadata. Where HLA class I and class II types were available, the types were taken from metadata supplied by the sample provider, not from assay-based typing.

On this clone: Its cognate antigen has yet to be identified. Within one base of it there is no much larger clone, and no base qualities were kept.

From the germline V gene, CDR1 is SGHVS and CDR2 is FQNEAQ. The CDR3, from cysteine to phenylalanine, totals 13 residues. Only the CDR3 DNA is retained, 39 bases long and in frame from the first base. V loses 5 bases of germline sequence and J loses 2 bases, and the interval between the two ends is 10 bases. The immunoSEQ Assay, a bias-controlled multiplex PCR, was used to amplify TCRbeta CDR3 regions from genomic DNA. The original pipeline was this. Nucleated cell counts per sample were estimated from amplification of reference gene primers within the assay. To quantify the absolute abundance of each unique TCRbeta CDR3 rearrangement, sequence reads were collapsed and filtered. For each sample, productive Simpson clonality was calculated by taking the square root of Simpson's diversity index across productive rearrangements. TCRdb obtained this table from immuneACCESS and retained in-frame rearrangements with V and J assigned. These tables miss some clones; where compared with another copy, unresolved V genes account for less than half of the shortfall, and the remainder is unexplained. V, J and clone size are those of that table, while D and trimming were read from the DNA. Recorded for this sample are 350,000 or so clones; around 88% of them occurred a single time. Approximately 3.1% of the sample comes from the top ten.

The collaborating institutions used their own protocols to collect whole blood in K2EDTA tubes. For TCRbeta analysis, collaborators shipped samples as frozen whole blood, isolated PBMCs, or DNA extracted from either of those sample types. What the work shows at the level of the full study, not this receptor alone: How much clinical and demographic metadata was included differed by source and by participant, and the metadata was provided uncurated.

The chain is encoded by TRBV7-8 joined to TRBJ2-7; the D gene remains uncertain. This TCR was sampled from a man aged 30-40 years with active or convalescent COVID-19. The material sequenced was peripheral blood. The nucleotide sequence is TGTGCCAGCAGCCAACCCAGCGCCTACGAGCAGTACTTC. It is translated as CASSQPSAYEQYF. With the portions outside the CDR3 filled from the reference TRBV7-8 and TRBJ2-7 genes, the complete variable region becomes GAGVSQSPRYKVAKRGQDVALRCDPISGHVSLFWYQQALGQGPEFLTYFQNEAQLDKSGLPSDRFFAERPEGSVSTLKIQRTQQEDSAVYLCASSQPSAYEQYFGPGTRLTVT.